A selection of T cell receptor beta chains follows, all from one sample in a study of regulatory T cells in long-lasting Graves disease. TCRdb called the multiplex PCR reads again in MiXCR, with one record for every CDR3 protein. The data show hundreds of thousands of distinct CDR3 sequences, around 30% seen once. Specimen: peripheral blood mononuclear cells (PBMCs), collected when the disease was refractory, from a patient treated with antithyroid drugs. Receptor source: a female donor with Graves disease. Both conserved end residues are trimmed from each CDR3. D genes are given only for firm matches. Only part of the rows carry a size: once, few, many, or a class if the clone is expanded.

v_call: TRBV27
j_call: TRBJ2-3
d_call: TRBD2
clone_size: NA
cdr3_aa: ASSLDRTSGRWADTQY

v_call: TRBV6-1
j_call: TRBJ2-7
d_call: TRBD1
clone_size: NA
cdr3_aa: ASSGKTGATYEQY

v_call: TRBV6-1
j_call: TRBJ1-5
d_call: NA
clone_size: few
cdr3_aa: ASRTERGNQPQH

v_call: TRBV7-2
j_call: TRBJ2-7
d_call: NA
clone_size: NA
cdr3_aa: ASSLDWREGQNEQY

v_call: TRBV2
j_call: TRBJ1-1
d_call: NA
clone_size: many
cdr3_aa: ASRLTGLTEAF

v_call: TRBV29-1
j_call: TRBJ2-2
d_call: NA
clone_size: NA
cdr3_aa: SADGQGGGELF

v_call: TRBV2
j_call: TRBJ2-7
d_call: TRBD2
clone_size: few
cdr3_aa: ARGATSGRSYEQY

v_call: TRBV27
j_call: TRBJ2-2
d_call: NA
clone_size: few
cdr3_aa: ASSRSGWGELF

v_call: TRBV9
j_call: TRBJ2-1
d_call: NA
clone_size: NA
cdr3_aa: ASSATLYNEQF

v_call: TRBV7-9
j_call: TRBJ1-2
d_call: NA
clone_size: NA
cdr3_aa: ASSLVGLPAHYGYT

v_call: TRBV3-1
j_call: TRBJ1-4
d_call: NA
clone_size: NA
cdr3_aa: ASSQDVWGSLNEKLF

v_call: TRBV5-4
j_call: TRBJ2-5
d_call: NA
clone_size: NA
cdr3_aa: ASSLELREETQY

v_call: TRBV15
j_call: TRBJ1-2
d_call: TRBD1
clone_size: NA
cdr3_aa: ATSTRTGGYT

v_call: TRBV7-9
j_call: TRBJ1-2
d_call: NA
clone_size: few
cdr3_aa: ASERGAGGYT

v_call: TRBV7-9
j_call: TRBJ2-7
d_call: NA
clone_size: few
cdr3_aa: ASSRDGPGAYEQY

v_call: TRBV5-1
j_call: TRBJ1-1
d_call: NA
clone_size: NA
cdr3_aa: ASSLGGKPNTEAF

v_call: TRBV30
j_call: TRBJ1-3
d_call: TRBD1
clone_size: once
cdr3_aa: AWSGWDSGTGGNTIY

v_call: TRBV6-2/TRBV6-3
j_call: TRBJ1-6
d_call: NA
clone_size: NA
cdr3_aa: ASSEGPYNSPLH

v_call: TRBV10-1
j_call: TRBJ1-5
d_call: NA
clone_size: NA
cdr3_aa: ASSVSDQPQH

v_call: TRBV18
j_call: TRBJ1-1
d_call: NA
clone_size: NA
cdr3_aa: ASSPRAQGWTEAF

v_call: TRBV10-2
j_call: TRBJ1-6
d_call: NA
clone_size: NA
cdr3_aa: ASSGSGTAGNSPLH

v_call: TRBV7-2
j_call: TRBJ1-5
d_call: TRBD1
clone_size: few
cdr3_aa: ASSQGQVGNQPQH

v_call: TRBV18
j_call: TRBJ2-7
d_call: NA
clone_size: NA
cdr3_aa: ASSPQGIPSYEQY

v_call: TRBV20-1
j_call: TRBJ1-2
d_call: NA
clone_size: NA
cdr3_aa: SARDNTLNYGYT

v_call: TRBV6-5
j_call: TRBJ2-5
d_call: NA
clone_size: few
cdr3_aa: ASSYSRGRGTQY

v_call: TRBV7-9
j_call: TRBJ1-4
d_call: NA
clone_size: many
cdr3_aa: ASSLEGLANEKLF

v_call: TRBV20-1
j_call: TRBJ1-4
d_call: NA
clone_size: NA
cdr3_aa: SARDSTGANEKLF

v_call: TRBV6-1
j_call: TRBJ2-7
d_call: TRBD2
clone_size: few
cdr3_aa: ASSPSGRGTYEQY

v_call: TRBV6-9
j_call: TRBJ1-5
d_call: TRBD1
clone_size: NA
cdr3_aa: ASSSTDRGNQPQH

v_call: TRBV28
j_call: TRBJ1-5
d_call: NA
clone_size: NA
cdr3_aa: ASSLRVGGRPQH

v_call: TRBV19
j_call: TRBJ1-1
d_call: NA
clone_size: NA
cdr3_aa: ASSIRGWRVVGVTEAF

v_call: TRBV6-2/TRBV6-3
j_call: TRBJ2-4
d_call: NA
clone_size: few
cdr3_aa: ASSYSGATINIQY

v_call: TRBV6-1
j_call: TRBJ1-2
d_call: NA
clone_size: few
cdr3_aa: ASKSGFDYGYT

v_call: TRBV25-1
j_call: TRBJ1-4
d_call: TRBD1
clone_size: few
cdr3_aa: ASGWTGVGEKLF

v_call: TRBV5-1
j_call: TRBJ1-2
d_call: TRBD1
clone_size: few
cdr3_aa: ASSLPGGGGYGYT

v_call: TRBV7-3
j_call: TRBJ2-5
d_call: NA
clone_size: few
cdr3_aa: ASSLMGGRLETQY

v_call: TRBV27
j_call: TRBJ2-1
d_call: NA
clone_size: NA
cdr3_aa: ASSLSALLARVGGSYNEQF

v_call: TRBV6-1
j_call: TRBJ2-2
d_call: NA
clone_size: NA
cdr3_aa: ASRPGRNGELF

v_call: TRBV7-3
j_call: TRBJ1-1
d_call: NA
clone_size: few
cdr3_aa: ASSLLPGENTEAF

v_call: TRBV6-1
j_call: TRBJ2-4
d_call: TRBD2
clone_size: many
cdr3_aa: ASSEARGNIQY

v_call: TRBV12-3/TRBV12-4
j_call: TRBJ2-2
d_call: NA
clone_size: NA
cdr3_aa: ASSLIPGQNTGELF

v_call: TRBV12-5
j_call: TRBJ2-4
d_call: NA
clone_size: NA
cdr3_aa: ASGLSGTNIQY

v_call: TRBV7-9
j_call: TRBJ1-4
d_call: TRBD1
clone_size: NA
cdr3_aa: ASSYRTGTNEKLF

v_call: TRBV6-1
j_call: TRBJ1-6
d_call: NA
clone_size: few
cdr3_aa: ASSDAWGSPLH

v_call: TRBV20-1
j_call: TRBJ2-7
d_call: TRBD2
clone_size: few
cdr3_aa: SARLSGVSYEQY

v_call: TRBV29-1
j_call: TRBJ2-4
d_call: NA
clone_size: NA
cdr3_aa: SHSFCGRIQY

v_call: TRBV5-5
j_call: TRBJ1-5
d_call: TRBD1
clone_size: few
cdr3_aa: ASSLLGGDSNQPQH

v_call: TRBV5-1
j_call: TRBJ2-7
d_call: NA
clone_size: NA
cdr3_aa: ASSFFYGVYEQY

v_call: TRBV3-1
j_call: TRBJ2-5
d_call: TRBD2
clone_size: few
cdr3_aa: ASSHSAGLQETQY

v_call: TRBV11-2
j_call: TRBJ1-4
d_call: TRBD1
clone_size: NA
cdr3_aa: ASSLRGTGRKNEKLF

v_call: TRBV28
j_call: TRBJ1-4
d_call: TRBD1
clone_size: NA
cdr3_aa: AIGRQTGNYEKLF

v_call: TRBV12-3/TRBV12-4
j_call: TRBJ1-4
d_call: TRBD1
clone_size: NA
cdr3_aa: ASSLGQGRVNEKLF